Below, 27 T cell receptor beta chains from the same sample are listed, as sequenced in a study of blood T cell repertoires in COVID-19. Libraries were prepared by immunoSEQ multiplex PCR; TCRdb keeps only in-frame clonotypes and omits some of them. The repertoire has roughly 250,000 clones, approximately 85% of them found once; the top ten carry around 12%. The specimen was peripheral blood. Receptors were obtained from a woman aged 55-70 years with active or convalescent COVID-19.

CDR3 sequence: CASSIAARNYGYTF. For the CDR3, the DNA is TGTGCCAGTAGTATAGCCGCCAGAAACTATGGCTACACCTTC. This chain joins TRBV19 and TRBJ1-2; D remains ambiguous. Germline CDR1 is LNHDA and CDR2 is SQIVND (reference sequence). With 1 base removed from V and 2 bases from J, the gap between germline ends came to 8 bases. The CDR3 has 14 amino acids.

The chain uses TRBV7-2 and TRBJ2-3, with D maybe TRBD2 (6 bases). V gave up 2 bases and J gave up 7 bases, with 13 bases separating them. This CDR3 comprises 14 residues. The V gene's germline CDR1 is SGHTA and CDR2 FQGNSA. The DNA for the CDR3 is TGTGCCAGCAGCTTAAATCCGGCGGGGCATACGCAGTATTTT. It translates to CASSLNPAGHTQYF.

The chain recombines TRBV27 with TRBJ1-2; D is possibly TRBD1 (6 bases). V was cut by 4 bases and J by 0 bases, with 12 bases left in between. CDR1 is MNHEY, CDR2 SMNVEV, per germline (reference sequence). This CDR3 has 15 residues. The CDR3 loop is CASSSPGHSNYGYTF. CDR3 bases: TGTGCCAGCAGTTCCCCGGGACATTCTAACTATGGCTACACCTTC.

The chain links TRBV4-1 to TRBJ2-7, with D perhaps matching TRBD2 (5 bases). CDR1 is MGHRA, CDR2 YSYEKL, per germline. The V end was cut by 3 bases, the J end by 0 bases, with 9 bases between. The CDR3 runs 14 residues. CDR3 DNA: TGCGCCAGCAGCCAGGCGGGCCACTCCTACGAGCAGTACTTC. Protein sequence: CASSQAGHSYEQYF.

The V and J genes are TRBV4-3 and TRBJ2-7; unclear D gene. V was trimmed by 0 bases and J by 4 bases, leaving 13 bases between them. CDR1 LGHNA and CDR2 YSLEER come from the germline V gene. The CDR3 sequence is 15 residues long. The DNA for the CDR3 is TGCGCCAGCAGCCAAGAGGCGACTCACAAATACGAGCAGTACTTC. It codes for CASSQEATHKYEQYF.

The rearrangement links TRBV19 to TRBJ1-6; TRBD1 might be the D (5 bases). This CDR3 region has 14 residues. V was clipped by 5 bases and J by 7 bases, with 12 bases between them. From germline, CDR1 is LNHDA and CDR2 SQIVND (reference sequence). The CDR3 nucleotides read TGTGCCAGTAGTCCAGGGTCCTGGAATTCACCCCTCCACTTT. It is translated as CASSPGSWNSPLHF.

The J gene is TRBJ1-6, the V gene TRBV27; possible D gene TRBD1, 6 bases. Between the trimmed V and J ends, which lost 5 bases and 13 bases, there was a span of 15 bases. The CDR3 totals 13 residues. CDR1 MNHEY and CDR2 SMNVEV come from the germline V gene (reference sequence). The CDR3 DNA reads as TGTGCCAGCAGTCCGGACAGAAGGAGCCCCCTCCACTTT. Translating gives CASSPDRRSPLHF.

The V gene is TRBV28, the J gene TRBJ1-2; 7 bases map to TRBD1. This CDR3 contains 13 residues. Germline values: CDR1 MDHEN, CDR2 SYDVKM. The trim removed 6 bases at V and 4 bases at J, leaving 5 bases unmatched. The CDR3 spells CASSSTGIYGYTF. The CDR3 coding sequence is TGTGCCAGCAGCTCGACAGGGATCTATGGCTACACCTTC.

This chain links TRBV19 with TRBJ2-3; D is possibly TRBD2 (6 bases). The V end lost 1 base, the J end lost 3 bases, and 17 bases lay between the germline ends. The germline V gene encodes CDR1 LNHDA and CDR2 SQIVND (reference sequence). The CDR3 is 17 amino acids. The CDR3: CASSIGAVAGRTDTQYF. CDR3 sequence (DNA): TGTGCCAGTAGTATAGGGGCGGTGGCGGGGCGGACAGATACGCAGTATTTT.

The chain recombines TRBV6-6 with TRBJ1-4, with 7 nucleotides matching TRBD1. This CDR3 has 13 amino acids. Trimming removed 6 bases from V and 5 bases from J; junction bases left unmatched: 3. Germline CDR1 is MNHNY and CDR2 is SVGAGI (reference sequence). The chain's CDR3 is CASSKTGNEKLFF. In DNA form, the CDR3 reads TGTGCCAGCAGCAAGACAGGGAATGAAAAACTGTTTTTT.

The chain is built from TRBV5-1 and TRBJ1-4; no firm D call. V lost 2 bases and J lost 8, with 7 bases in between. Germline V gene lookup returns CDR1 SGHRS and CDR2 YFSETQ. The CDR3 is 12 amino acids. This chain's CDR3 is CASSLSREKLFF. The CDR3 region has the DNA TGCGCCAGCAGCTTAAGTAGAGAAAAACTGTTTTTT. Using reference TRBV5-1 and TRBJ1-4 for the parts outside the CDR3, the full variable domain is KAGVTQTPRYLIKTRGQQVTLSCSPISGHRSVSWYQQTPGQGLQFLFEYFSETQRNKGNFPGRFSGRQFSNSRSEMNVSTLELGDSALYLCASSLSREKLFFGSGTQLSVL.

The V call is TRBV5-1, the J call TRBJ2-2, with D maybe TRBD2 (6 bases). CDR3 size: 15 residues. The germline V gene encodes CDR1 SGHRS and CDR2 YFSETQ. The V gene lost 0 bases and the J gene lost 2 bases, with 8 bases spanning the gap. CDR3 sequence (DNA): TGCGCCAGCAGCTTGGGGGACTTAAACACCGGGGAGCTGTTTTTT. It codes for CASSLGDLNTGELFF.

This clone was recorded once. J is TRBJ1-5 and V is TRBV25-1; D not resolved. Germline assignment: CDR1 MGHDK and CDR2 SYGVNS. CDR3 size: 14 residues. Trimming took 5 bases from V and 0 from J, leaving 8 bases between them. The CDR3 DNA reads as TGTGCCAGCAGTTCAGGAATTAGCAATCAGCCCCAGCATTTT. Its translation: CASSSGISNQPQHF.

This chain joins TRBV19 and TRBJ1-5; 10 bases are a match to TRBD1. The length of the CDR3 is 13 residues. Germline values: CDR1 LNHDA, CDR2 SQIVND (reference sequence). J gave up 5 bases and V 6 bases, and 1 base lay outside the gene matches. CDR3: CASSDRGHQPQHF. As DNA, the CDR3 is TGTGCCAGTAGCGACAGGGGGCATCAGCCCCAGCATTTT.

This clone was found once. J is TRBJ1-4 and V is TRBV23-1, with a possible D match to TRBD1 (5 bases). TRBV23-1 is an open reading frame, and its role is uncertain. V shed 7 bases and J shed 10 bases, with 22 bases lying between them. The CDR3 contains 15 residues. The CDR3 sequence: CASTDSGVPRGKLFF. The CDR3 DNA reads TGCGCCAGCACAGACTCGGGGGTCCCCCGCGGAAAACTGTTTTTT.

The V gene is TRBV7-2, the J gene TRBJ2-2; the match to TRBD2 covers 12 bases. The CDR3 sequence is 16 residues long. V lost 5 bases to trimming and J lost 3 bases; unmatched junction nucleotides: 4. CDR1 is SGHTA, CDR2 FQGNSA, per germline. CDR3 loop: CASSPASGGDTGELFF. DNA for the CDR3: TGTGCCAGCAGCCCGGCTAGCGGGGGGGACACCGGGGAGCTGTTTTTT.

The chain employs TRBV27 and TRBJ1-6, with unresolved D. There are 15 residues in the CDR3. Trimming left V 4 bases short and J 0 bases short, with 7 bases between. CDR1 and CDR2 (germline): MNHEY, SMNVEV (reference sequence). The CDR3 DNA is TGTGCCAGCAGTTCACTTGGCTCCTATAATTCACCCCTCCACTTT. Translating it yields CASSSLGSYNSPLHF.

This clone was counted once. This sequence joins TRBV10-2 and TRBJ1-5, with D possibly matching TRBD1 (5 bases). Germline-derived CDR1 and CDR2 are WSHSY and SAAADI. The V and J ends lost 2 bases and 3 bases respectively, with 8 bases between them. The CDR3 totals 14 residues. In DNA form, the CDR3 reads TGCGCCAGCAGTGAGATGGGGCCCAATCAGCCCCAGCATTTT. It yields the protein CASSEMGPNQPQHF.

The rearrangement uses TRBV3-1 (or the pseudogene TRBV3-2) and TRBJ2-7; D gene ambiguous. Germline values: CDR1 LGHDT, CDR2 YNNKEL (reference sequence). Trimming took 2 bases from V and 3 from J, leaving 14 bases between them. This CDR3 has 15 residues. The CDR3 bases are TGTGCCAGCAGCCAATCTATACAGCTAATCTACGAGCAGTACTTC. Protein: CASSQSIQLIYEQYF.

The chain has TRBV6-2 or TRBV6-3 and TRBJ1-1; D is unresolved. The CDR3 consists of 15 residues. Trimming removed 0 bases from V and 1 base from J, with 9 bases in between. Per the germline V gene, CDR1 is MNHEY and CDR2 is SVGEGT. The chain's CDR3 is CASSYSRQTNTEAFF. The CDR3 region has the DNA TGTGCCAGCAGTTACTCCAGACAAACGAACACTGAAGCTTTCTTT.

V usage is TRBV6-2 or TRBV6-3 and J usage is TRBJ2-3; D is unresolved. V shed 6 bases and J shed 2 bases, with 6 bases lying between them. The CDR3 sequence is 12 residues long. Germline V gives CDR1 MNHEY, CDR2 SVGEGT. CDR3 amino acids: CASSATTDTQYF. For the CDR3, the DNA is TGTGCCAGCAGCGCTACCACAGATACGCAGTATTTT.

V usage is TRBV18 and J usage is TRBJ1-3, with a tentative D call TRBD1 (6 bases). The V gene's germline CDR1 is KGHSH and CDR2 LQKENI. The CDR3 extends over 16 amino acids. V was clipped by 4 bases and J by 1 base, with 14 bases between them. This CDR3 is CASSLVDRSSGNTIYF. CDR3 sequence (DNA): TGTGCCAGCTCACTCGTAGACAGGTCGTCTGGAAACACCATATATTTT.

This chain connects TRBV5-1 to TRBJ2-2, with a tentative D call TRBD2 (5 bases). V was pared by 0 bases and J by 0 bases, with 12 bases between. The germline gives CDR1 SGHRS, CDR2 YFSETQ. This CDR3 has 17 amino acids. DNA for the CDR3: TGCGCCAGCAGCTTGGACCCGGGGAGTACGAACACCGGGGAGCTGTTTTTT. Residues: CASSLDPGSTNTGELFF.

This clone was observed once. The rearrangement uses TRBV7-9 and TRBJ1-1, with 10 bases identical to TRBD1. Trimming removed 4 bases from V and 11 bases from J; junction bases left unmatched: 7. From germline, CDR1 is SEHNR and CDR2 FQNEAQ (reference sequence). The CDR3 length is 13 residues. This CDR3 is CASSSRDRGEAFF. CDR3 nucleotides: TGTGCCAGCAGCTCCCGGGACAGGGGAGAGGCTTTCTTT.

V and J are TRBV7-9 and TRBJ1-5; the D is unclear. CDR1 is SEHNR, CDR2 FQNEAQ, per germline (reference sequence). V was pared by 5 bases and J by 5 bases, with 10 bases between. This CDR3 is built from 13 residues. The CDR3 DNA reads as TGTGCCAGCAGCGAGAGGAGGGATCAGCCCCAGCATTTT. This encodes CASSERRDQPQHF.

This clone was counted between two and nine times. The chain recombines TRBV13 with TRBJ1-2; 10 nucleotides agree with TRBD1. CDR1 and CDR2 (germline): PRHDT, FYEKMQ (reference sequence). The CDR3 has 17 residues. Unmatched junction bases numbered 8, after V lost 2 bases and J lost 2 bases. CDR3 DNA: TGTGCCAGCAGCTTACCTTACGGGGACAGGGGAAACTATGGCTACACCTTC. Translated: CASSLPYGDRGNYGYTF.

V is TRBV27 and J is TRBJ1-6; D is perhaps TRBD1 (6 bases). Trimming removed 3 bases at V and 9 bases at J, with 12 bases between. Germline lookup yields CDR1 MNHEY and CDR2 SMNVEV (reference sequence). The CDR3 runs to 14 residues. The CDR3 protein is CASSFRQGSSPLHF. The CDR3 DNA follows: TGTGCCAGCAGTTTTAGGCAGGGGAGTTCACCCCTCCACTTT.